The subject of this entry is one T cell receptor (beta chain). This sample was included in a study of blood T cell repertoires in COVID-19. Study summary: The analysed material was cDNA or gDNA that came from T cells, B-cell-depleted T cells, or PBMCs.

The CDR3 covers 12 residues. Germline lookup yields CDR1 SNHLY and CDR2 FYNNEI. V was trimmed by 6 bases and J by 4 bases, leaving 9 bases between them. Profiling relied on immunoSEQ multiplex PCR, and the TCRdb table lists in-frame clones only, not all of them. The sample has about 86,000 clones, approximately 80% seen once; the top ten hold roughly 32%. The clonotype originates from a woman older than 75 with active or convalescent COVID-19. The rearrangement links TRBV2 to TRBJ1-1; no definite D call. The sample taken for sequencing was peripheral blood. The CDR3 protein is CASREAFTEAFF. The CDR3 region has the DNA TGTGCCAGCAGGGAGGCCTTCACTGAAGCTTTCTTT.